Shown below are 27 T cell receptor beta chains from a single sample sequenced in a study of identifying expanded T cells in peripheral blood. TCRdb's copy holds only in-frame clones and misses some; the assay was immunoSEQ multiplex PCR. The sample includes around 120,000 clones, approximately 90% of them seen just once. The sample was blood. Receptors were obtained from a person aged 18-70 years in good health.

The chain joins TRBV27 to TRBJ2-5; 11 bases map to TRBD2. The V and J ends lost 5 bases and 5 bases, in that order; junction bases with no gene match: 13. CDR1 is MNHEY, CDR2 SMNVEV, per germline (reference sequence). The CDR3 extends over 17 amino acids. In DNA, the CDR3 is TGTGCCAGCAGTCCCCGCTCTAGCGGGGGGCCCAGGGAGACCCAGTACTTC. This gives the protein CASSPRSSGGPRETQYF.

The CDR3 DNA reads as TGTGCCAGCAAGCCACCGGGACAGGGGAGTTTGTCCGGAGATTCACCCCTCCACTTT. Its protein is CASKPPGQGSLSGDSPLHF. The rearrangement links TRBV27 to TRBJ1-6, with 10 bases aligning to TRBD1. The J segment lost 8 bases and the V segment lost 7 bases, leaving 20 bases of the junction unmatched. The CDR3 spans 19 residues. Germline V gene sequence: CDR1 MNHEY, CDR2 SMNVEV (reference sequence).

The chain joins TRBV6-1 to TRBJ2-2; D not resolved. This CDR3 has 12 residues. Deletions cut 6 bases from V and 12 bases from J, with 14 bases between. Germline CDR1 and CDR2: MNHNS and SASEGT. The DNA for the CDR3 is TGTGCCAGCAGGTTAGAATTCACGAAGCTGTTTTTT. Its translation: CASRLEFTKLFF.

The V call is TRBV6-5, the J call TRBJ1-1; D uncertain. With 8 bases removed from V and 3 bases from J, the gap between germline ends came to 13 bases. There are 13 residues in the CDR3. CDR1 is MNHEY, CDR2 SVGAGI, per germline. The CDR3 sequence is CASGPTSYTEAFF. The CDR3 DNA is TGTGCCAGCGGCCCGACTAGCTACACTGAAGCTTTCTTT.

The rearrangement uses TRBV13 and TRBJ2-3, with a weak D call TRBD2 (7 bases). The V gene lost 6 bases and the J gene lost 2 bases, with 18 bases spanning the gap. Germline V gene data show CDR1 as PRHDT and CDR2 as FYEKMQ (reference sequence). The CDR3 extends over 16 amino acids. CDR3 residues: CASSKRGADSTDTQYF. Here the CDR3 DNA reads TGTGCCAGCAGTAAACGGGGGGCCGATTCCACAGATACGCAGTATTTT.

This clone was counted a single time. The chain is built from TRBV6-5 and TRBJ1-4, with unresolved D. CDR3 length equals 15 residues. The V and J ends lost 4 bases and 0 bases respectively, with 9 bases between them. Germline V lookup: CDR1 MNHEY, CDR2 SVGAGI. DNA of the CDR3: TGTGCCAGCAGTTCCTTTTTGGCAACTAATGAAAAACTGTTTTTT. It codes for CASSSFLATNEKLFF.

The chain has TRBV27 and TRBJ2-1; 11 bases fit TRBD2. Germline V gives CDR1 MNHEY, CDR2 SMNVEV (reference sequence). V dropped 8 bases and J dropped 9; count of bases not matched to a gene: 15. This CDR3 is 16 amino acids long. The CDR3 is CASRTFLAGGIGEQFF. The CDR3 DNA sequence: TGTGCCAGCCGGACCTTTTTAGCGGGGGGGATTGGTGAGCAGTTCTTC.

This rearrangement joins TRBV23-1 to TRBJ2-6; D uncertain. TRBV23-1 counts as an open reading frame of uncertain function. V was cut by 3 bases and J by 6 bases, with 12 bases left in between. The CDR3 loop spans 15 amino acids. The CDR3 loop is CASSHTLLKANVLTF. The CDR3 DNA is TGCGCCAGCAGTCATACGCTACTTAAGGCCAACGTCCTGACTTTC.

The chain combines TRBV5-6 with TRBJ2-7; D may be TRBD2 (6 bases). This CDR3 region has 14 residues. Looked up from germline, CDR1 is SGHDT and CDR2 is YYEEEE. With 3 bases removed from V and 6 bases from J, the gap between germline ends came to 16 bases. The CDR3 region is CASSYGTYLSEQYF. In nucleotides, the CDR3 is TGTGCCAGCAGCTACGGGACTTACCTTAGCGAGCAGTACTTC.

CDR3 coding DNA: TGTGCCATCAGTGAGGGCCCCACAGAAAAACTGTTTTTT. It is translated as CAISEGPTEKLFF. The chain employs TRBV10-3 and TRBJ1-4; no clear D. In germline, CDR1 is ENHRY, CDR2 SYGVKD. Trimming pared 2 bases from V and 8 bases from J, leaving 9 bases between. This CDR3 has 13 amino acids.

The chain employs TRBV6-1 and TRBJ1-1, with a weak D call TRBD1 (5 bases). V was clipped by 2 bases and J by 0 bases, with 7 bases between them. The germline gives CDR1 MNHNS, CDR2 SASEGT. The length of the CDR3 is 14 residues. CDR3 protein: CASSEPGVNTEAFF. Written as DNA, the CDR3 is TGTGCCAGCAGTGAACCGGGGGTGAACACTGAAGCTTTCTTT.

The V call is TRBV5-6, the J call TRBJ2-3, with D maybe TRBD2 (6 bases). The CDR3 is 18 residues long. CDR1 and CDR2 from the germline V gene are SGHDT and YYEEEE. The V end lost 4 bases, the J end lost 1 base, and 22 bases lay between the germline ends. Here the CDR3 DNA reads TGTGCCAGCAGCCTATCGGGACTTCTTACGGGGGGCACAGATACGCAGTATTTT. Translation: CASSLSGLLTGGTDTQYF.

This chain links TRBV28 with TRBJ1-3; D is unresolved. The V and J ends lost 5 bases and 0 bases respectively, with 11 bases between them. From germline, CDR1 is MDHEN and CDR2 SYDVKM. This CDR3 region has 15 residues. The CDR3 reads CASSPTHSSGNTIYF. In nucleotides, the CDR3 is TGTGCCAGCAGTCCGACGCACAGCTCTGGAAACACCATATATTTT.

The chain uses TRBV2 and TRBJ1-6, with a tentative D call TRBD1 (6 bases). Between the trimmed V and J ends, which lost 6 bases and 6 bases, there was a span of 18 bases. The CDR3 is made up of 16 amino acids. Per the germline V gene, CDR1 is SNHLY and CDR2 is FYNNEI. This chain's CDR3 is CASSDPTGFRNSPLHF. The CDR3 bases are TGTGCCAGCAGCGATCCGACAGGCTTTCGTAATTCACCCCTCCACTTT.

V and J are TRBV7-2 and TRBJ2-5, with 7 bases lining up with TRBD1. This CDR3 contains 14 residues. The V segment lost 5 bases and the J segment 2 bases; nucleotides outside the gene matches: 5. Germline V gives CDR1 SGHTA, CDR2 FQGNSA. The CDR3 nucleotides read TGTGCCAGCAGCCCCGGGACAGCTCAAGAGACCCAGTACTTC. Translation gives CASSPGTAQETQYF.

The CDR3 DNA reads as TGTGCCAGCACCCCACAGGCAACTAATGAAAAACTGTTTTTT. It encodes CASTPQATNEKLFF. The chain recombines TRBV2 with TRBJ1-4; D is possibly TRBD1 (5 bases). CDR1 SNHLY and CDR2 FYNNEI come from the germline V gene. The CDR3 loop spans 14 amino acids. The V end was cut by 7 bases, the J end by 0 bases, with 9 bases between.

The chain couples TRBV6-5 to TRBJ2-1; tentatively, D is TRBD1 or TRBD2 (7 bases each). Germline V gene lookup returns CDR1 MNHEY and CDR2 SVGAGI. V was clipped by 6 bases and J by 1 base, with 13 bases between them. The CDR3 length is 15 residues. Here the CDR3 DNA reads TGTGCCAGCAGCCGACAGGGAGGGTCCTACAATGAGCAGTTCTTC. It specifies CASSRQGGSYNEQFF.

The chain carries TRBV4-2 and TRBJ2-7; the match to TRBD1 covers 10 bases. Germline values: CDR1 LGHNA, CDR2 YNFKEQ. CDR3 length: 14 residues. The V segment lost 4 bases and the J segment 1 base; nucleotides outside the gene matches: 1. The CDR3 reads CASSPGQGSYEQYF. In DNA form, the CDR3 reads TGTGCCAGCAGCCCGGGACAGGGGTCCTACGAGCAGTACTTC.

The V and J genes are TRBV7-2 and TRBJ2-5, with D possibly matching TRBD2 (6 bases). This CDR3 is 13 amino acids long. Germline values: CDR1 SGHTA, CDR2 FQGNSA. V was trimmed by 3 bases and J by 1 base, leaving 6 bases between them. CDR3: CASSFGGQETQYF. In DNA, the CDR3 is TGTGCCAGCAGCTTCGGGGGCCAAGAGACCCAGTACTTC.

The J gene is TRBJ2-7, the V gene TRBV7-8, with 8 bases that match TRBD1. The length of the CDR3 is 14 residues. Germline V gene sequence: CDR1 SGHVS, CDR2 FQNEAQ. V trimming: 5 bases; J trimming: 6 bases; junction bases outside the gene matches: 9. The CDR3 DNA sequence: TGTGCCAGCAGCAGCGGACAGGGAAGCACCGAGCAGTACTTC. Protein sequence: CASSSGQGSTEQYF. Variable domain in full (rest from reference TRBV7-8 and TRBJ2-7): GAGVSQSPRYKVAKRGQDVALRCDPISGHVSLFWYQQALGQGPEFLTYFQNEAQLDKSGLPSDRFFAERPEGSVSTLKIQRTQQEDSAVYLCASSSGQGSTEQYFGPGTRLTVT.

V gene TRBV13 combines with J gene TRBJ2-3; tentatively, D is TRBD1 (5 bases). The CDR3 is 14 residues long. The germline V gene encodes CDR1 PRHDT and CDR2 FYEKMQ (reference sequence). V was cut by 10 bases and J by 1 base, with 15 bases left in between. The CDR3 DNA reads as TGTGCCACCCAGGGCCCACCTCGCACAGATACGCAGTATTTT. This sequence encodes CATQGPPRTDTQYF.

The CDR3 bases are TGTGCCAGCAGCTACGACAATAGGGTGACCTACGAGCAGTACTTC. This translates into CASSYDNRVTYEQYF. This chain links TRBV6-5 with TRBJ2-7; no definite D call. Trimming took 6 bases from V and 2 from J, leaving 17 bases between them. This CDR3 is 15 amino acids long. Germline CDR1 reads MNHEY; CDR2 reads SVGAGI.

The CDR3 nucleotides read TGTGCCAGCAGTTTACGGGGAATGAACACTGAAGCTTTCTTT. Translated, it gives CASSLRGMNTEAFF. V is TRBV27 and J is TRBJ1-1; D gene ambiguous. This CDR3 is 14 amino acids long. With 2 bases removed from V and 0 bases from J, the gap between germline ends came to 7 bases. Germline lookup yields CDR1 MNHEY and CDR2 SMNVEV (reference sequence).

The chain carries TRBV2 and TRBJ2-7; D is undetermined. V gave up 7 bases and J gave up 0 bases, with 4 bases separating them. This CDR3 has 11 residues. Germline V lookup: CDR1 SNHLY, CDR2 FYNNEI. In DNA, the CDR3 is TGTGCCAGCATGCACTCCTACGAGCAGTACTTC. This codes for CASMHSYEQYF.

The chain carries TRBV7-2 and TRBJ1-1; 9 positions match TRBD1. Germline trimming cut 2 bases from V and 7 bases from J; bases unmatched to any gene: 20. This CDR3 is 19 amino acids long. Germline CDR1 SGHTA, CDR2 FQGNSA. CDR3 protein: CASSLFGYGKTGGTDEAFF. The DNA of the CDR3 is TGTGCCAGCAGCTTATTTGGGTATGGGAAGACAGGGGGAACGGATGAAGCTTTCTTT.

V usage is TRBV7-2 and J usage is TRBJ2-7; D is undetermined. The V gene's germline CDR1 is SGHTA and CDR2 FQGNSA. The CDR3 covers 14 residues. With 2 bases removed from V and 2 bases from J, the gap between germline ends came to 10 bases. CDR3 protein: CASSLRLTTYEQYF. CDR3 sequence (DNA): TGTGCCAGCAGCTTAAGGCTAACCACCTACGAGCAGTACTTC.

The chain carries TRBV2 and TRBJ1-2; 10 bases line up with TRBD1. This CDR3 spans 13 amino acids. Germline V gives CDR1 SNHLY, CDR2 FYNNEI. The CDR3 coding sequence is TGTGCTACAACTCAGGACAGGGGGGATGGCTACACCTTC. It is translated as CATTQDRGDGYTF. The whole variable domain, remainder taken from reference TRBV2 and TRBJ1-2, is EPEVTQTPSHQVTQMGQEVILRCVPISNHLYFYWYRQILGQKVEFLVSFYNNEISEKSEIFDDQFSVERPDGSNFTLKIRSTKLEDSAMYFCATTQDRGDGYTFGSGTRLTVV.